These 10 T cell receptor beta chains were sequenced from one sample in a study of beta chain features in type 1 diabetes (dated by TCRdb to between 2018 and 2020). Libraries were prepared through the immunoSEQ multiplex PCR assay. All of the isolated RNA was reverse transcribed with the High Capacity cDNA Reverse Transcription Kit, so expressed TCRB transcripts were sequenced. TCRdb retrieved this table from immuneACCESS and kept in-frame rearrangements only. Not all clones are present; in checked studies, unresolved V genes account for under half, and no reason is known for the remainder. The sample contains around 300,000 clones, roughly 15% of them found a single time. Approximately 7% of the sample lies in the top ten. Sequenced: central memory CD4+ T cells from blood. These receptors were taken from a man aged 25 to 40 in good health.

This clone was counted only a few times. The chain carries TRBV7-9 and TRBJ1-5; TRBD1 matches 8 bases. This CDR3 is 13 amino acids long. Germline V gives CDR1 SEHNR, CDR2 FQNEAQ (reference sequence). V shed 5 bases, J shed 6 bases, and the junction held 3 bases outside the gene matches. CDR3 sequence: CASSQTGVQPQHF. CDR3 coding DNA: TGTGCCAGCAGCCAGACAGGGGTTCAGCCCCAGCATTTT. The whole variable domain, remainder taken from reference TRBV7-9 and TRBJ1-5, is DTGVSQNPRHKITKRGQNVTFRCDPISEHNRLYWYRQTLGQGPEFLTYFQNEAQLEKSRLLSDRFSAERPKGSFSTLEIQRTEQGDSAMYLCASSQTGVQPQHFGDGTRLSIL.

This clone turned up a few times. The chain has TRBV2 and TRBJ2-5; TRBD2 is a possible D gene (6 bases). Per the germline V gene, CDR1 is SNHLY and CDR2 is FYNNEI. V lost 4 bases to trimming and J lost 5 bases, with 14 bases between them. The CDR3 is 14 amino acids. CDR3 in DNA: TGTGCCAGCAGTGGCGGAGGGCCTGCGGAGACCCAGTACTTC. It yields the protein CASSGGGPAETQYF.

V usage is TRBV27 and J usage is TRBJ1-2; 9 nucleotides agree with TRBD1. The V segment lost 3 bases and the J segment 4 bases; nucleotides outside the gene matches: 18. CDR1 MNHEY and CDR2 SMNVEV come from the germline V gene (reference sequence). The CDR3 totals 19 residues. CDR3 amino acids: CASSFRDDLGQGRGYGYTF. CDR3 DNA: TGTGCCAGCAGTTTCCGGGACGACTTGGGACAGGGACGGGGCTATGGCTACACCTTC.

This clone was seen more than once but under ten times. The chain couples TRBV7-2 to TRBJ2-5; possible D gene TRBD2, 5 bases. The V end was cut by 5 bases, the J end by 4 bases, with 20 bases between. Germline loops: CDR1 SGHTA, CDR2 FQGNSA. The CDR3 is 16 residues long. For the CDR3, the DNA is TGTGCCAGCAGCCCGCCGGGGATCGTGAGGGTAGAGACCCAGTACTTC. It yields the protein CASSPPGIVRVETQYF.

The CDR3 sequence: CASSTTGSTTEAFF. CDR3 bases: TGTGCCAGTAGTACCACAGGGAGCACCACTGAAGCTTTCTTT. The chain is built from TRBV19 and TRBJ1-1; maybe TRBD1 (6 bases). This CDR3 contains 14 residues. Trimming shortened V by 4 bases and J by 4 bases, and 13 bases separated the two germline ends. Germline loops: CDR1 LNHDA, CDR2 SQIVND (reference sequence).

The rearrangement uses TRBV11-3 and TRBJ1-1, with a weak D call TRBD1 (5 bases). The CDR3 sequence is 13 residues long. Trimming shortened V by 6 bases and J by 7 bases, and 15 bases separated the two germline ends. The germline V gene encodes CDR1 SGHNT and CDR2 YENEEA. In DNA form, the CDR3 reads TGTGCCAGCAGACAACCGGGACGTGGTGAAGCTTTCTTT. This gives the protein CASRQPGRGEAFF.

This clone showed up just once. This sequence joins TRBV19 and TRBJ2-1, with 13 bases fitting TRBD2. The germline CDR1 and CDR2 sequences are LNHDA and SQIVND (reference sequence). Unmatched junction bases numbered 4, after V lost 4 bases and J lost 4 bases. The CDR3 is 16 amino acids. CDR3 in amino acids: CASSTAGLAGYNEQFF. CDR3 DNA: TGTGCCAGTAGTACGGCGGGACTAGCGGGGTACAATGAGCAGTTCTTC.

The chain links TRBV7-2 to TRBJ1-2, with D perhaps TRBD1 (6 bases). Trimming took off 5 bases at V and 4 bases at J, with 11 bases between the two ends. Germline CDR1 reads SGHTA; CDR2 reads FQGNSA. The CDR3 extends over 13 amino acids. The CDR3 DNA is TGTGCCAGCAGCCCTGGACAGTTCTATGGCTACACCTTC. This gives the protein CASSPGQFYGYTF.

The sample holds a few counts of this clone. V is TRBV11-2 and J is TRBJ1-1; TRBD1 might be the D (6 bases). The germline V gene encodes CDR1 SGHAT and CDR2 FQNNGV. The CDR3 totals 12 residues. Trimming cost V 4 bases and J 12 bases, with 15 bases left between them. CDR3 sequence: CASSYYQGRTFF. In DNA form, the CDR3 reads TGTGCCAGCAGCTATTACCAGGGGAGAACTTTCTTT.

This clone has just a few counts. V usage is TRBV6-5 and J usage is TRBJ2-5; D is unclear. CDR1 is MNHEY and CDR2 is SVGAGI in the germline V gene. Trimming pared 6 bases from V and 5 bases from J, leaving 10 bases between. The CDR3 loop spans 12 amino acids. CDR3 nucleotides: TGTGCCAGCAGCGATCGCGTGGAGACCCAGTACTTC. Residues: CASSDRVETQYF.